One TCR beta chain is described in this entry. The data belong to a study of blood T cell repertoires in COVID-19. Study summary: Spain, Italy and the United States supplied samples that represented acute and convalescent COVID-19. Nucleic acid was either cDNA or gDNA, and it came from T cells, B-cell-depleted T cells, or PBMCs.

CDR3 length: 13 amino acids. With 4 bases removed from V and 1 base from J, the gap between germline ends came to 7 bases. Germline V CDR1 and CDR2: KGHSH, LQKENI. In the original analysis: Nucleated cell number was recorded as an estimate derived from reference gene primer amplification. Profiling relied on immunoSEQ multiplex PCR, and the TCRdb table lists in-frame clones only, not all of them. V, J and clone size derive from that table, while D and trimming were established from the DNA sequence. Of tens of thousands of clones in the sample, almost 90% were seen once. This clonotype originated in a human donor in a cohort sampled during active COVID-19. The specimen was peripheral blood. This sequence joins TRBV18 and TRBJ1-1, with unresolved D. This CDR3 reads CASSLQENTEAFF. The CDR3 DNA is TGTGCCAGCTCACTTCAGGAGAACACTGAAGCTTTCTTT.